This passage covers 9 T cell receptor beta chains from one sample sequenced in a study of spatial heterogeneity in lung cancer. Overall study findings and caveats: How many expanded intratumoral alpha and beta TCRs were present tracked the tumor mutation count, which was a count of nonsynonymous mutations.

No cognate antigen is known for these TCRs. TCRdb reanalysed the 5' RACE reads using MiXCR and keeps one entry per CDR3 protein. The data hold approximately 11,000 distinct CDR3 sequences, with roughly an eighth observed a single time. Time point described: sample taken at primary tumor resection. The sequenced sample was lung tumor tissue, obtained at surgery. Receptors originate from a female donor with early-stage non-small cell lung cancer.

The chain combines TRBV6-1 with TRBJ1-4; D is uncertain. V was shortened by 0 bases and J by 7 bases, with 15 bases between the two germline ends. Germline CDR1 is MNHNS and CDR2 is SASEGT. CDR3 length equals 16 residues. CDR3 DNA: TGTGCCAGCAGTGAAGCCCGGTTTGTGTACGGTGAAAAACTGTTTTTT. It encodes CASSEARFVYGEKLFF.

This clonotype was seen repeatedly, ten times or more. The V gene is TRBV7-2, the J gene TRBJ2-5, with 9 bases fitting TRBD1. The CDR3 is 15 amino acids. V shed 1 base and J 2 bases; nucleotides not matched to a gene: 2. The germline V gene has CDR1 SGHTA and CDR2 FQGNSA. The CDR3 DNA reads TGTGCCAGCAGCTTAGTGACAGGGGGACAAGAGACCCAGTACTTC. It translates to CASSLVTGGQETQYF.

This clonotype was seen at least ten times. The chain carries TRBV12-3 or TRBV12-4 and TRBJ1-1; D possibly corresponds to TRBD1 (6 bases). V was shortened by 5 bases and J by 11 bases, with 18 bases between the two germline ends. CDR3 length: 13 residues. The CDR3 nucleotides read TGTGCCAGCAGTAGAGCCTCCAGGGGAGGGGCTTTCTTT. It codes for CASSRASRGGAFF.

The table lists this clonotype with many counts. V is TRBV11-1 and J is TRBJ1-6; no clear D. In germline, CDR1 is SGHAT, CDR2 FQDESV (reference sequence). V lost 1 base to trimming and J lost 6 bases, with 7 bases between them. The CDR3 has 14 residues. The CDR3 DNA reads TGTGCCAGCAGCTTAGTCGTCGGTAATTCACCCCTCCACTTT. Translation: CASSLVVGNSPLHF.

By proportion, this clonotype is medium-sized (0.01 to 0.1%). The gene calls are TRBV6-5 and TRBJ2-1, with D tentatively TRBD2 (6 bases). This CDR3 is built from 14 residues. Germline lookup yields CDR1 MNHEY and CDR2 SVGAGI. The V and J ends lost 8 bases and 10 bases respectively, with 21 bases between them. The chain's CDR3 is CASGAGTGIYEQFF. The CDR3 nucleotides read TGTGCCAGCGGGGCCGGGACTGGCATCTACGAGCAGTTCTTC.

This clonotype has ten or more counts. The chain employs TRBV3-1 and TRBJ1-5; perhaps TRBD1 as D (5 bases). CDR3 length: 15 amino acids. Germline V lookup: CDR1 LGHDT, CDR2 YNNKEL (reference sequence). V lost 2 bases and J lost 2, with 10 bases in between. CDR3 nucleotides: TGTGCCAGCAGCCAACAGGGTTTGGGCAATCAGCCCCAGCATTTT. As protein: CASSQQGLGNQPQHF.

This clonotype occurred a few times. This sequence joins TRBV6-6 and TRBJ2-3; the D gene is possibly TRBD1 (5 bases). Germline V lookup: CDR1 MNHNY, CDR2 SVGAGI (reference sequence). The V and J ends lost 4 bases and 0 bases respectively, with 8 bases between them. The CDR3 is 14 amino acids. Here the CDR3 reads CASSLTVSTDTQYF. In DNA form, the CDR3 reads TGTGCCAGCAGTTTGACAGTGAGCACAGATACGCAGTATTTT.

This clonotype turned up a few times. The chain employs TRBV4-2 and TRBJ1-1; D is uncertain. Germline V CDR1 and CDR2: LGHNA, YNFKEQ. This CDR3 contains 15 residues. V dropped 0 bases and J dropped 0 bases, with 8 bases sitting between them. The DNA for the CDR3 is TGTGCCAGCAGCCAAGAGAGCCAGTTGAACACTGAAGCTTTCTTT. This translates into CASSQESQLNTEAFF.

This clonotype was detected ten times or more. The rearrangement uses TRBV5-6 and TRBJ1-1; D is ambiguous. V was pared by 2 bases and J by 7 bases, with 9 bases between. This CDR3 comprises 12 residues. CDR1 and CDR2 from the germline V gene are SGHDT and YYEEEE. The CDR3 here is CASSFQTREAFF. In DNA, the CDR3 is TGTGCCAGCAGCTTTCAGACCCGTGAAGCTTTCTTT. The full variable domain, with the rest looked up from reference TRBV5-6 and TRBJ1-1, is DAGVTQSPTHLIKTRGQQVTLRCSPKSGHDTVSWYQQALGQGPQFIFQYYEEEERQRGNFPDRFSGHQFPNYSSELNVNALLLGDSALYLCASSFQTREAFFGQGTRLTVV.